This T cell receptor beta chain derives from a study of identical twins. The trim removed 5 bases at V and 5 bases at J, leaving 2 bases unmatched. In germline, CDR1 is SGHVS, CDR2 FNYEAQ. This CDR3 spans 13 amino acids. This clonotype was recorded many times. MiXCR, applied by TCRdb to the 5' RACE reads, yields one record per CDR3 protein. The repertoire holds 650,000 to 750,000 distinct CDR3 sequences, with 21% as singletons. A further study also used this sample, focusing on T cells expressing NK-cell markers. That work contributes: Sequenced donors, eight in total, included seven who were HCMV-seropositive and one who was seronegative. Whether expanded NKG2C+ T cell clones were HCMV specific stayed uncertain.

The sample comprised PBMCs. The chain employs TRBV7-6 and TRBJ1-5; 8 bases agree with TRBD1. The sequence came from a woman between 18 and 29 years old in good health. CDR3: CASSKDRDQPQHF. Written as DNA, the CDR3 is TGTGCCAGCAGCAAGGACAGGGATCAGCCCCAGCATTTT.